This T cell receptor (beta chain) was sequenced in a study of regulatory T cells in long-lasting Graves disease. Building the TCR beta libraries relied on iRepertoire HTBI primers, and CDR3 regions underwent Arm-PCR. One entry per CDR3 protein results from TCRdb running MiXCR on the multiplex PCR reads. The sample comprises around 450,000 distinct CDR3 sequences, 20% to 25% of which are singletons, and around 7% rests with the top ten. This clonotype was detected a few times. V was clipped by 8 bases and J by 3 bases; unmatched bases: 18. This CDR3 contains 18 residues. Looked up from germline, CDR1 is MDHEN and CDR2 is SYDVKM. The time point was: persistent/refractory GD, antithyroid drugs over 5 years with positive TRAb. PBMC-extracted RNA yielded the TCR library.

The clonotype comes from a female donor with Graves disease. The chain has TRBV28 and TRBJ2-7, with 11 positions matching TRBD2. Here the sequenced sample was peripheral blood mononuclear cells (PBMCs), taken when the disease was refractory, from a patient treated with antithyroid drugs. The CDR3 loop reads CASSGTEKWTSGFYEQYF. The CDR3 coding sequence is TGTGCCAGCTCCGGGACAGAGAAGTGGACTAGCGGGTTCTACGAGCAGTACTTC.